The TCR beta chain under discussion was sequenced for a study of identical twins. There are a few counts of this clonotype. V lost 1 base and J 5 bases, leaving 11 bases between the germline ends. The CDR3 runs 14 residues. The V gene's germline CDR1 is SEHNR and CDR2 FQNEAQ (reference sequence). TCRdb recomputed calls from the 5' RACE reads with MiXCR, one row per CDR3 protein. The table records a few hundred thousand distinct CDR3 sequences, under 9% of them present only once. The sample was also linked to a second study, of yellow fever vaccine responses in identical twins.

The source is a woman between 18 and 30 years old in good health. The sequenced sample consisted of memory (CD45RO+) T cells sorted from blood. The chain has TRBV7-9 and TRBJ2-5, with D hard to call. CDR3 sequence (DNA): TGTGCCAGCAGCTTAGTTGGGTTCGGGGAGACCCAGTACTTC. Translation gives CASSLVGFGETQYF. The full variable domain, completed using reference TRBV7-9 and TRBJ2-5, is DTGVSQNPRHKITKRGQNVTFRCDPISEHNRLYWYRQTLGQGPEFLTYFQNEAQLEKSRLLSDRFSAERPKGSFSTLEIQRTEQGDSAMYLCASSLVGFGETQYFGPGTRLLVL.